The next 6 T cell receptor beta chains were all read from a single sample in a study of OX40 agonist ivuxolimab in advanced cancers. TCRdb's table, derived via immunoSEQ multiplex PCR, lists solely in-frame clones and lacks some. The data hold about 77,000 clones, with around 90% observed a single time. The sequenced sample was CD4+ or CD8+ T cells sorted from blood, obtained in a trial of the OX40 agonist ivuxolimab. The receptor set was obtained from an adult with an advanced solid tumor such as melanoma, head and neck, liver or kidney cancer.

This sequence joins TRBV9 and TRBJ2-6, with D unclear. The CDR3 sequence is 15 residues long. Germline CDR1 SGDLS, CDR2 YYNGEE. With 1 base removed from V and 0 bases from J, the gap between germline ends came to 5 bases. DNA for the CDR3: TGTGCCAGCAGCGTACAGCGCTCTGGGGCCAACGTCCTGACTTTC. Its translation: CASSVQRSGANVLTF.

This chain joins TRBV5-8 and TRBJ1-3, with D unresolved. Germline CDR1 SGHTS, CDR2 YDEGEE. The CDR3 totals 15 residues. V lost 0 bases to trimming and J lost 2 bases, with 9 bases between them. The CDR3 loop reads CASSLERRPGNTIYF. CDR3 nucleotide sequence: TGTGCCAGCAGCTTGGAAAGGAGACCTGGAAACACCATATATTTT.

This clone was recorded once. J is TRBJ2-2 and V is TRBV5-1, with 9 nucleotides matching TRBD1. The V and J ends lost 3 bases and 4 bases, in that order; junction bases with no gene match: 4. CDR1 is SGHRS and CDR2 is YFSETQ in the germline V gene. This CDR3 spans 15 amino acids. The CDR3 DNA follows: TGCGCCAGCAGCTCTGGACAGGGGCTCACCGGGGAGCTGTTTTTT. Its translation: CASSSGQGLTGELFF.

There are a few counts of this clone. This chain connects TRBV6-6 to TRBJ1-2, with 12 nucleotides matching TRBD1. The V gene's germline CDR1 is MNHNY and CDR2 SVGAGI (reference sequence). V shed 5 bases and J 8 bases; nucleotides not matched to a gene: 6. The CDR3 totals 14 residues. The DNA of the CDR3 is TGTGCCAGCAGTGTGGGACAGGGGGCGAGGGGCTACACCTTC. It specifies CASSVGQGARGYTF.

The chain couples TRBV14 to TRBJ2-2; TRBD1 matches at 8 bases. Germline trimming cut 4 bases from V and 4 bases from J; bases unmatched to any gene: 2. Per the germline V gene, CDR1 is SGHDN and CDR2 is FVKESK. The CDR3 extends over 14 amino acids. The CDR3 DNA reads TGTGCCAGCAGCCCACAGGGGGTCACCGGGGAGCTGTTTTTT. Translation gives CASSPQGVTGELFF.

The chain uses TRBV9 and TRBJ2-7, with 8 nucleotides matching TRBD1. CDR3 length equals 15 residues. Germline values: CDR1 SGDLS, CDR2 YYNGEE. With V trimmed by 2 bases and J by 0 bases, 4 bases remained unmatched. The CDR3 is CASSVGTGPSYEQYF. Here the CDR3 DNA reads TGTGCCAGCAGCGTGGGGACAGGTCCCTCCTACGAGCAGTACTTC.